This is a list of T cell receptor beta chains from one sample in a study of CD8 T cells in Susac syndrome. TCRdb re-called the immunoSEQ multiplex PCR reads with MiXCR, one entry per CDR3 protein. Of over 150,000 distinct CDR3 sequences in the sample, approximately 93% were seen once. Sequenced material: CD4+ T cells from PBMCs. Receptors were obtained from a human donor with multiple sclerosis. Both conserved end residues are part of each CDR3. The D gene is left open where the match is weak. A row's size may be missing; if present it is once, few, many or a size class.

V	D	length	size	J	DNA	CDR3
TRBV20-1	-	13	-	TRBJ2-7	TGCAGTGCTAGAGTAACGTACTCCTACGAGCAGTACTTC	CSARVTYSYEQYF
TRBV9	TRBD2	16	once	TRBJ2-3	TGTGCCAGCAGCGTAGGGACTAGCGGCGGACCAGATACGCAGTATTTT	CASSVGTSGGPDTQYF
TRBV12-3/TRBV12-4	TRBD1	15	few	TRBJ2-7	TGTGCCAGCAGTTTGGGGATGAGACAGGGGCACGAGCAGTACTTC	CASSLGMRQGHEQYF
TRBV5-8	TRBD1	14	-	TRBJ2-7	TGTGCCAGCAGCTACGGACAGGGCAGATACGAGCAGTACTTC	CASSYGQGRYEQYF
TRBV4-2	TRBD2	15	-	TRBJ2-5	TGTGCCAGCAGCCTTCTAGCGGGGCCTCAAGAGACCCAGTACTTC	CASSLLAGPQETQYF
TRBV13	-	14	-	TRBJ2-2	TGTGCCAGCAGCCCTCGGCGGGACACCGGGGAGCTGTTTTTT	CASSPRRDTGELFF
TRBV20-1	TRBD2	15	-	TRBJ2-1	TGCAGTGCTAGGGGTCCACTAGCGGGAGCAGGGGAGCAGTTCTTC	CSARGPLAGAGEQFF
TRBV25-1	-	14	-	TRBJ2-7	TGTGCCAGCAGTGAATCAGTTGGAGAAAAAGAGCAGTACTTC	CASSESVGEKEQYF
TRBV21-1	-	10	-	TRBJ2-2	TGTGCCAGCAGCACCGGGGAGCTGTTTTTT	CASSTGELFF
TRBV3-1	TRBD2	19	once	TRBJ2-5	TGTGCCAGCAGCCAAGATGGACGGAGTTGGGTAGCGGGAGATGAGACCCAGTACTTC	CASSQDGRSWVAGDETQYF
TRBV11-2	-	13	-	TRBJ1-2	TGTGCCAGCAGCCCTTACGGGGGGGAAGGCTACACCTTC	CASSPYGGEGYTF
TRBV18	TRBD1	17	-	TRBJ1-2	TGTGCCAGCTCACCAACTCCCCCGGGACAGGGGAACTATGGCTACACCTTC	CASSPTPPGQGNYGYTF
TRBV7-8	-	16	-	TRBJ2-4	TGTGCCAGCAGCTATCAACCGGGACCAAAAGAGAACATTCAGTACTTC	CASSYQPGPKENIQYF
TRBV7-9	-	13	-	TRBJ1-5	TGTGCCAGCAGCCCATCAGGAAATCAGCCCCAGCATTTT	CASSPSGNQPQHF
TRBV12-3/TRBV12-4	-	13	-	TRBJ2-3	TGTGCCAGCAGTTCGCAACTTCGGGATACGCAGTATTTT	CASSSQLRDTQYF
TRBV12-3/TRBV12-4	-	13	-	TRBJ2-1	TGTGCCAGCAGTTCATTTGCAGGGGATGAGCAGTTCTTC	CASSSFAGDEQFF